One and the same sample provided the 7 T cell receptor beta chains below, sequenced in a study of PD-L1 blockade in urothelial cancer. Repertoires were generated with immunoSEQ multiplex PCR, while TCRdb's copy carries only in-frame clones and drops some. The sample has some 100,000 clones; roughly nine tenths are singletons. The specimen was PBMCs, collected around atezolizumab (anti-PD-L1) treatment. The receptors here all came from a woman older than 75 with urothelial cancer.

This chain links TRBV2 with TRBJ2-3; 7 bases fit TRBD1. Germline V gene lookup returns CDR1 SNHLY and CDR2 FYNNEI. V shed 7 bases and J 6 bases; nucleotides not matched to a gene: 10. The CDR3 loop spans 14 amino acids. The CDR3 reads CASTIGTARDTQYF. The CDR3 DNA sequence: TGTGCCAGCACCATAGGGACAGCTCGGGATACGCAGTATTTT. Complete variable domain (other parts from reference TRBV2 and TRBJ2-3): EPEVTQTPSHQVTQMGQEVILRCVPISNHLYFYWYRQILGQKVEFLVSFYNNEISEKSEIFDDQFSVERPDGSNFTLKIRSTKLEDSAMYFCASTIGTARDTQYFGPGTRLTVL.

The chain couples TRBV5-1 to TRBJ2-7; no clear D. The germline V gene has CDR1 SGHRS and CDR2 YFSETQ. Trimming left V 0 bases short and J 12 bases short, with 19 bases between. The CDR3 is made up of 14 amino acids. Here the CDR3 DNA reads TGCGCCAGCAGCTTGGCCACTACGGCCGGAGCCCGGTACTTC. As protein: CASSLATTAGARYF.

This clone was detected only once. CDR3 in amino acids: CASSLGRTSGFTDTQYF. CDR3 DNA: TGCGCCAGCAGCTTGGGTCGGACTAGCGGATTCACAGATACGCAGTATTTT. The genes are TRBV5-1 and TRBJ2-3; the match to TRBD2 covers 10 bases. CDR3 length: 17 amino acids. J was trimmed by 2 bases and V by 0 bases; bases with no gene match: 6. Germline V CDR1 and CDR2: SGHRS, YFSETQ.

The rearrangement joins TRBV21-1 to TRBJ2-1; the table's D call, TRBD2, was not checked against the DNA. TRBV21-1 is assigned pseudogene status. This CDR3 has 15 amino acids. The CDR3 nucleotides are TGTGCCAGCAGCAAAGGGCCAGCGGTGGACAATGAGCAGTTCTTC. Translation: CASSKGPAVDNEQFF.

J is TRBJ1-2 and V is TRBV30, with a weak D call TRBD1 (6 bases). CDR1 is GTSNPN and CDR2 is SVGIG in the germline V gene (reference sequence). Trimming shortened V by 3 bases and J by 5 bases, and 22 bases separated the two germline ends. The CDR3 covers 16 residues. CDR3 in amino acids: CAWRNLGTKESYGYTF. The CDR3 DNA is TGTGCCTGGAGAAATTTAGGGACAAAGGAAAGTTATGGCTACACCTTC.

On this clone itself: One end of the junction fails to match germline, which may point to a read error. The gene calls are TRBV11-2 and TRBJ1-2, with 10 positions matching TRBD1. This CDR3 region has 16 residues. Germline CDR1 and CDR2: SGHAT and FQNNGV. CDR3 in amino acids: CASSLETGGSNYGYTF. The CDR3 coding sequence is TGTGCCAGCAGCCTAGAGACAGGGGGCTCTAACTATGGCTACACCTTC.

This clone was counted once. The rearrangement joins TRBV10-1 to TRBJ2-1; 7 nucleotides agree with TRBD2. CDR3 size: 15 residues. V was clipped by 4 bases and J by 2 bases; unmatched bases: 5. Germline V gene data show CDR1 as WNHNN and CDR2 as SYGVQD (reference sequence). In DNA, the CDR3 is TGCGCCAGCAGTGGGTCTAGCGGAGCCTACAATGAGCAGTTCTTC. Residues: CASSGSSGAYNEQFF.